This T cell receptor (beta chain) stems from a study of blood T cell repertoires in COVID-19. Turning to the study itself: The analysed material was cDNA or gDNA that came from T cells, B-cell-depleted T cells, or PBMCs.

Participant-reported clinical history was the basis for cohort assignment. J gave up 0 bases and V 5 bases, and 8 bases lay outside the gene matches. This CDR3 has 18 amino acids. Germline V gene sequence: CDR1 KGHSH, CDR2 LQKENI. Original handling: Reference gene primer amplification in the assay estimated nucleated cell counts. The table came from immunoSEQ multiplex PCR; TCRdb's copy has only in-frame clones and leaves some out. That table furnishes V, J and clone size, whereas the DNA furnished D and trimming. The sample lists about 150,000 clones; 85% were seen once. The sample consisted of PBMCs or T cells enriched from blood (not recorded which). The receptor comes from a woman between 40 and 55 years old who had recovered from COVID-19. The gene calls are TRBV18 and TRBJ2-6; 9 bases align to TRBD1. The CDR3 sequence is CASSSGQGKASGANVLTF. The CDR3 region has the DNA TGTGCCAGCTCATCCGGACAGGGGAAGGCCTCTGGGGCCAACGTCCTGACTTTC. Full variable domain (outside the CDR3, taken from reference TRBV18 and TRBJ2-6): NAGVMQNPRHLVRRRGQEARLRCSPMKGHSHVYWYRQLPEEGLKFMVYLQKENIIDESGMPKERFSAEFPKEGPSILRIQQVVRGDSAAYFCASSSGQGKASGANVLTFGAGSRLTVL.